The next 23 T cell receptor beta chains were all read from a single sample in a study of beta chain features in type 1 diabetes. The study reverse transcribed the entire isolated RNA, so it sequenced expressed TCRB transcripts. The data were produced by immunoSEQ multiplex PCR, yet TCRdb's version contains in-frame clones alone and is incomplete. The table lists under 550,000 clones, about 10% of them singletons. Sequencing was done on a sample of naive CD4+ T cells from blood. These receptor sequences come from a woman under 30 in good health.

This clone turned up a few times. The chain uses TRBV7-9 and TRBJ2-3; 8 nucleotides match TRBD1. V shed 1 base and J 7 bases; nucleotides not matched to a gene: 10. CDR3 length equals 16 residues. In germline, CDR1 is SEHNR, CDR2 FQNEAQ (reference sequence). The CDR3 DNA reads as TGTGCCAGCAGCTTAGAACCTCCAGGGACAGGAAATACGCAGTATTTT. Residues: CASSLEPPGTGNTQYF.

The table lists this clone with a few counts. V gene TRBV14 combines with J gene TRBJ1-2; possibly TRBD1 for D (5 bases). This CDR3 has 16 residues. Germline loops: CDR1 SGHDN, CDR2 FVKESK. Trimming shortened V by 0 bases and J by 4 bases, and 15 bases separated the two germline ends. The CDR3 region has the DNA TGTGCCAGCAGCCAAGATCTAAGGGCAGGGCTCTATGGCTACACCTTC. Translation gives CASSQDLRAGLYGYTF.

The chain uses TRBV30 and TRBJ1-2, with 7 positions matching TRBD1. The CDR3 covers 11 residues. Germline-derived CDR1 and CDR2 are GTSNPN and SVGIG (reference sequence). CDR3 coding DNA: TGTGCTAAGGACAGGCCTTCTGGCTACACCTTC. Translation: CAKDRPSGYTF.

The V call is TRBV9, the J call TRBJ2-1; 10 nucleotides line up with TRBD2. Per the germline V gene, CDR1 is SGDLS and CDR2 is YYNGEE. After removal of 2 bases from V and 8 bases from J, the junction contained 7 bases not matched to a gene. CDR3 size: 15 residues. The CDR3 region has the DNA TGTGCCAGCAGCGTTACTAGCGGGGTTTTGGATGAGCAGTTCTTC. It specifies CASSVTSGVLDEQFF. The whole variable domain, remainder taken from reference TRBV9 and TRBJ2-1, is DSGVTQTPKHLITATGQRVTLRCSPRSGDLSVYWYQQSLDQGLQFLIQYYNGEERAKGNILERFSAQQFPDLHSELNLSSLELGDSALYFCASSVTSGVLDEQFFGPGTRLTVL.

This clone was seen more than once but under ten times. The CDR3 nucleotides read TGTGCCAGCAGCTCATCCCGGACAATTTGGGGCACTGAAGCTTTCTTT. Residues: CASSSSRTIWGTEAFF. This chain uses TRBV7-2 with TRBJ1-1, with D possibly being TRBD1 (5 bases). The CDR3 covers 16 residues. The V and J ends lost 4 bases and 4 bases respectively, with 19 bases between them. Germline V CDR1 and CDR2: SGHTA, FQGNSA.

The CDR3 region has the DNA TGCGCCAGCGTACCGGGCCCCTCACGAGGCCAAGAGACCCAGTACTTC. As protein: CASVPGPSRGQETQYF. This chain joins TRBV23-1 and TRBJ2-5, with D hard to call. TRBV23-1 is an ORF; its function is uncertain. This CDR3 region has 16 residues. V shed 8 bases and J shed 1 base, with 20 bases lying between them.

This CDR3 reads CSAQGQGRGKTQYF. In nucleotides, the CDR3 is TGCAGCGCACAAGGACAGGGAAGGGGCAAGACCCAGTACTTC. The J gene is TRBJ2-5, the V gene TRBV29-1; 8 positions agree with TRBD1. The germline V gene encodes CDR1 SQVTM and CDR2 ANQGSEA. After removal of 7 bases from V and 6 bases from J, the junction contained 13 bases not matched to a gene. The CDR3 runs 14 residues.

This chain connects TRBV18 to TRBJ2-5; 8 positions agree with TRBD1. The trim removed 6 bases at V and 3 bases at J, leaving 6 bases unmatched. This CDR3 spans 14 amino acids. Germline-derived CDR1 and CDR2 are KGHSH and LQKENI. This CDR3 is CASSPDRVKETQYF. CDR3 nucleotide sequence: TGTGCCAGCTCGCCGGACAGGGTGAAAGAGACCCAGTACTTC. Full variable domain (missing parts from reference TRBV18 and TRBJ2-5): NAGVMQNPRHLVRRRGQEARLRCSPMKGHSHVYWYRQLPEEGLKFMVYLQKENIIDESGMPKERFSAEFPKEGPSILRIQQVVRGDSAAYFCASSPDRVKETQYFGPGTRLLVL.

V gene TRBV15 combines with J gene TRBJ2-3, with D possibly matching TRBD2 (5 bases). This CDR3 has 12 residues. Looked up from germline, CDR1 is LNHNV and CDR2 is YYDKDF (reference sequence). The ends were cut back, 3 bases at V and 7 bases at J, with 8 bases in the middle. The CDR3 nucleotides are TGTGCCACCAGCAGCCCGGGGAATACGCAGTATTTT. Translated, it gives CATSSPGNTQYF.

V is TRBV18 and J is TRBJ2-2, with a weak D call TRBD1 (6 bases). V was pared by 6 bases and J by 5 bases, with 13 bases between. Germline lookup yields CDR1 KGHSH and CDR2 LQKENI. The CDR3 consists of 14 residues. CDR3 region: CASSHLDSTGELFF. The CDR3 nucleotides are TGTGCCAGCTCCCACTTGGACAGTACCGGGGAGCTGTTTTTT.

The gene calls are TRBV14 and TRBJ2-7; possible D gene TRBD2, 5 bases. The CDR3 loop spans 12 amino acids. Trimming stripped 3 bases from V and 6 bases from J, with 9 bases between. Germline V gene lookup returns CDR1 SGHDN and CDR2 FVKESK. CDR3 region: CASSQVEGEQYF. The CDR3 nucleotides read TGTGCCAGCAGCCAGGTTGAGGGCGAGCAGTACTTC.

The chain is built from TRBV5-6 and TRBJ2-1; TRBD1 matches at 8 bases. The CDR3 loop spans 14 amino acids. Germline CDR1 and CDR2: SGHDT and YYEEEE. With V trimmed by 6 bases and J by 7 bases, 9 bases remained unmatched. The CDR3 nucleotides are TGTGCCAGCAATTCCAGGGGGCGCGGGAATGAGCAGTTCTTC. Translated, it gives CASNSRGRGNEQFF.

The chain carries TRBV6-5 and TRBJ2-1; D is perhaps TRBD1 (5 bases). This CDR3 region has 15 residues. Between the trimmed V and J ends, which lost 6 bases and 8 bases, there was a span of 20 bases. In germline, CDR1 is MNHEY, CDR2 SVGAGI. This chain's CDR3 is CASRIKGSRSDEQFF. DNA of the CDR3: TGTGCCAGCAGGATTAAGGGGTCCCGGTCGGATGAGCAGTTCTTC.

This clone was detected only a few times. This chain connects TRBV7-8 to TRBJ2-6; 8 bases are a match to TRBD2. The CDR3 loop spans 16 amino acids. Looked up from germline, CDR1 is SGHVS and CDR2 is FQNEAQ. The V segment lost 2 bases and the J segment 2 bases; nucleotides outside the gene matches: 2. Here the CDR3 reads CASSLQAGAGANVLTF. Here the CDR3 DNA reads TGTGCCAGCAGCTTACAAGCGGGAGCTGGGGCCAACGTCCTGACTTTC.

This clone came up once. The chain carries TRBV6-1 and TRBJ1-2; 7 nucleotides align to TRBD1. Germline V gene data show CDR1 as MNHNS and CDR2 as SASEGT. The trim removed 7 bases at V and 3 bases at J, leaving 2 bases unmatched. The CDR3 covers 12 residues. The CDR3 is CASTTGDYGYTF. CDR3 nucleotides: TGTGCCAGCACTACAGGGGACTATGGCTACACCTTC.

This clone was detected only a few times. The chain joins TRBV7-2 to TRBJ2-1; 8 bases are shared with TRBD2. V dropped 3 bases and J dropped 7; count of bases not matched to a gene: 11. CDR1 is SGHTA and CDR2 is FQGNSA in the germline V gene. CDR3 length: 16 residues. In nucleotides, the CDR3 is TGTGCCAGCAGCTTTACGCTAGCGGGCCCGGAGAATGAGCAGTTCTTC. As protein: CASSFTLAGPENEQFF.

This chain joins TRBV7-2 and TRBJ1-3, with a possible D match to TRBD1 (6 bases). V lost 8 bases, J lost 1 base, and 15 bases lay in between. This CDR3 region has 15 residues. Per germline, CDR1 SGHTA and CDR2 FQGNSA. DNA of the CDR3: TGTGCCAGCGCAAAAACAGGGTTATCTGGAAACACCATATATTTT. Its protein is CASAKTGLSGNTIYF. Full variable domain (remainder filled in from reference TRBV7-2 and TRBJ1-3): GAGVSQSPSNKVTEKGKDVELRCDPISGHTALYWYRQSLGQGLEFLIYFQGNSAPDKSGLPSDRFSAERTGGSVSTLTIQRTQQEDSAVYLCASAKTGLSGNTIYFGEGSWLTVV.

This clone was seen only a few times. This chain joins TRBV30 and TRBJ1-1; D ambiguous. Deletions cut 2 bases from V and 0 bases from J, with 13 bases between. The CDR3 contains 15 residues. Germline V lookup: CDR1 GTSNPN, CDR2 SVGIG (reference sequence). CDR3 sequence reads: CAWSTQRSMNTEAFF. As DNA, the CDR3 is TGTGCCTGGAGTACACAGCGCAGCATGAACACTGAAGCTTTCTTT.

The DNA for the CDR3 is TGCAGCGTGGGCGGGACAGTTTCTTCTCCTGATACGCAGTATTTT. Its protein is CSVGGTVSSPDTQYF. The chain links TRBV29-1 to TRBJ2-3, with D possibly matching TRBD1 (7 bases). Germline V CDR1 and CDR2: SQVTM, ANQGSEA. Deletions cut 6 bases from V and 6 bases from J, with 22 bases between. The CDR3 has 15 residues.

With respect to this clone: One end of the junction varies from germline; a read error may be responsible. The chain recombines TRBV7-7 with TRBJ2-1; D gene unclear. Germline CDR1 and CDR2: SSHAT and FNYEAQ (reference sequence). There are 13 residues in the CDR3. CDR3 residues: CASSLENAAEQFF. In nucleotides, the CDR3 is TGTGCTAGCAGCTTAGAGAACGCTGCCGAGCAGTTCTTC.

This clone has only a few counts. V usage is TRBV29-1 and J usage is TRBJ1-5; unclear D gene. The germline CDR1 and CDR2 sequences are SQVTM and ANQGSEA. V was clipped by 0 bases and J by 7 bases, with 7 bases between them. This CDR3 has 12 residues. CDR3 loop: CSVEEPGQPQHF. The CDR3 DNA reads as TGCAGCGTTGAAGAGCCCGGACAGCCCCAGCATTTT. Together with reference TRBV29-1 and TRBJ1-5, the CDR3 gives the full variable domain: SAVISQKPSRDICQRGTSLTIQCQVDSQVTMMFWYRQQPGQSLTLIATANQGSEATYESGFVIDKFPISRPNLTFSTLTVSNMSPEDSSIYLCSVEEPGQPQHFGDGTRLSIL.

CDR3 DNA: TGCGCCAGCAGCCCGACGTGGGTGGGGGAAGCTTTCTTT. Translating it yields CASSPTWVGEAFF. The chain has TRBV5-1 and TRBJ1-1, with D unresolved. Germline CDR1 reads SGHRS; CDR2 reads YFSETQ. The V end lost 4 bases, the J end lost 8 bases, and 15 bases lay between the germline ends. The CDR3 contains 13 residues.

This chain uses TRBV2 with TRBJ1-6; 9 nucleotides align to TRBD1. V was pared by 6 bases and J by 8 bases, with 8 bases of the junction left unmatched. Germline lookup yields CDR1 SNHLY and CDR2 FYNNEI. The CDR3 has 15 amino acids. The CDR3 reads CASSKDRGTYSPLHF. DNA for the CDR3: TGTGCCAGCAGCAAAGACAGGGGGACCTATTCACCCCTCCACTTT. Drawing the rest from reference TRBV2 and TRBJ1-6, the complete variable domain is EPEVTQTPSHQVTQMGQEVILRCVPISNHLYFYWYRQILGQKVEFLVSFYNNEISEKSEIFDDQFSVERPDGSNFTLKIRSTKLEDSAMYFCASSKDRGTYSPLHFGNGTRLTVT.